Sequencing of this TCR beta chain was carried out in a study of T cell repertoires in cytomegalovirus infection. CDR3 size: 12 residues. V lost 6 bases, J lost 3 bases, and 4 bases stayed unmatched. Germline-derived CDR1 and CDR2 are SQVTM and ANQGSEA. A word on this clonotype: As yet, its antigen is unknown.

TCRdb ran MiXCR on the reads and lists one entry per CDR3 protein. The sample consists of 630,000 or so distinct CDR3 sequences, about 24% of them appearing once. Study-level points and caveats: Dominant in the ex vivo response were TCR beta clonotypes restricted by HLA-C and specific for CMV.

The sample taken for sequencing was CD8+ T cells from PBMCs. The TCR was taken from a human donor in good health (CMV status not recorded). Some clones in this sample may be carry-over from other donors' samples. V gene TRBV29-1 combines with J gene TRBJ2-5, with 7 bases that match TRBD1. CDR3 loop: CSVRDREETQYF. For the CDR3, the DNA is TGCAGCGTCCGCGACAGGGAAGAGACCCAGTACTTC.